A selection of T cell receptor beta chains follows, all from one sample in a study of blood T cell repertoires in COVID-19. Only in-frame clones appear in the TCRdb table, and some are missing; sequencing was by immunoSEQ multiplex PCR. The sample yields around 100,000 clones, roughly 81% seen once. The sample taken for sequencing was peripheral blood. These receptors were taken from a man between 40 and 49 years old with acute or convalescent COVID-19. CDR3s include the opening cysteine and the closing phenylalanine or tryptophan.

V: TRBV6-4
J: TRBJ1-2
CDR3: CASSATPGQGGYTF

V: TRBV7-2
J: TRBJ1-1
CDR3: CASSRQGVGTEAFF

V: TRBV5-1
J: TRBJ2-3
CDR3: CASTPLGAGGLLDTQYF

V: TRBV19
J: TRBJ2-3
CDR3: CASASPGTSGGIDTQYF

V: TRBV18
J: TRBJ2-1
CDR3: CASSPQQGADNEQFF

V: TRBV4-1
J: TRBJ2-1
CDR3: CASSQERGGLNEQFF

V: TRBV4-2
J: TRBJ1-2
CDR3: CASSQAPGQGDYGYTF

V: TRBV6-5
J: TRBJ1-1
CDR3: CASSYSINSLNTEAFF

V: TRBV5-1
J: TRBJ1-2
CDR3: CASGIPGGTYGYTF

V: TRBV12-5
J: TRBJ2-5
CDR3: CASGFITGKGYQETQYF

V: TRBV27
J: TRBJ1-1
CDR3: CASSLSGGDGSTEAFF

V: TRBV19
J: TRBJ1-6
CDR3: CASSIGAGDYSPLHF

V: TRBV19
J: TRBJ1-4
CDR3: CASSPRGSGEKLFF

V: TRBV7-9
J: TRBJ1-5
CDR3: CASSQGQGRQPQHF

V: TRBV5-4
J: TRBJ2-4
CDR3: CASSLDGYIQYF

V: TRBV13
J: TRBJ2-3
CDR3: CASSLTSGGRDTQYF